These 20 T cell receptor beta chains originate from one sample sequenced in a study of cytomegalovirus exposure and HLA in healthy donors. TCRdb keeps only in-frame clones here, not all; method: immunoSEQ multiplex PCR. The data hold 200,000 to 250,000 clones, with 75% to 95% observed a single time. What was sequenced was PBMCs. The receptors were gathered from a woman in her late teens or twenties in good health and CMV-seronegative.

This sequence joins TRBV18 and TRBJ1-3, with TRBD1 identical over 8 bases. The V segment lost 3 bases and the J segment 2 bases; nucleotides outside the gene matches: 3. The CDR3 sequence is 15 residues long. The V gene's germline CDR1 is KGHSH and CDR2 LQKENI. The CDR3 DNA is TGTGCCAGCTCACCCAGGGGGCGTACTGGAAACACCATATATTTT. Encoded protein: CASSPRGRTGNTIYF.

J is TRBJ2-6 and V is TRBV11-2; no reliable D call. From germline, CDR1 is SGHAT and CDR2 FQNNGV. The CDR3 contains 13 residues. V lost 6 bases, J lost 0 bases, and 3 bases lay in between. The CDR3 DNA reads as TGTGCCAGCAGATACTCTGGGGCCAACGTCCTGACTTTC. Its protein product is CASRYSGANVLTF.

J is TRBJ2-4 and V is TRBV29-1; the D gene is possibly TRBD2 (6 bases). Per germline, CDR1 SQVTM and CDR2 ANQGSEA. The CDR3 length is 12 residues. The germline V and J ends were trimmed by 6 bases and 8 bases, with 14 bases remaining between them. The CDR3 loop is CSVTAPGDIQYF. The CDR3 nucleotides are TGCAGCGTCACAGCCCCGGGGGACATTCAGTACTTC.

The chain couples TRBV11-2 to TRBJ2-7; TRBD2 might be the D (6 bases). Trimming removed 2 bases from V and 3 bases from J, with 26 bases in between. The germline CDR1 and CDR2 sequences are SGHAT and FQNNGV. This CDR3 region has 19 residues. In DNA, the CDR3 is TGTGCCAGCAGCTTAAGTGTTTTTTCGGGGCGGGAACGCGACTACGAGCAGTACTTC. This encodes CASSLSVFSGRERDYEQYF. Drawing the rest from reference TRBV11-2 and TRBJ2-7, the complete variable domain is EAGVAQSPRYKIIEKRQSVAFWCNPISGHATLYWYQQILGQGPKLLIQFQNNGVVDDSQLPKDRFSAERLKGVDSTLKIQPAKLEDSAVYLCASSLSVFSGRERDYEQYFGPGTRLTVT.

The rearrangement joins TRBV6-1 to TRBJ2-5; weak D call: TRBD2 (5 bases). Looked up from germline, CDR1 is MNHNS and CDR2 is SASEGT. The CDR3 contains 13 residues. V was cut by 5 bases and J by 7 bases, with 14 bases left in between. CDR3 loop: CASSSVTRGTQYF. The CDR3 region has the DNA TGTGCCAGCAGTTCGGTCACCCGGGGGACCCAGTACTTC.

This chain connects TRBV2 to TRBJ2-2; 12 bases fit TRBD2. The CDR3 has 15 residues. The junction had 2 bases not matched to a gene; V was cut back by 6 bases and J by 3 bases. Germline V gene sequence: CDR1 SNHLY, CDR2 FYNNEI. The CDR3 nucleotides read TGTGCCAGCAGACGACTAGCGGGAGACACCGGGGAGCTGTTTTTT. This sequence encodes CASRRLAGDTGELFF.

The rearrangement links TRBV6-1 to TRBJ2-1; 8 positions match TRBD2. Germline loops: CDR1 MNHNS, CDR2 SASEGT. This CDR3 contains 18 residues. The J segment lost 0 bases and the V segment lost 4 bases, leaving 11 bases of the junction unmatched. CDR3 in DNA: TGTGCCAGCAGTGTTTTGGGCGGGAGGCTCAGCTCCTACAATGAGCAGTTCTTC. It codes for CASSVLGGRLSSYNEQFF.

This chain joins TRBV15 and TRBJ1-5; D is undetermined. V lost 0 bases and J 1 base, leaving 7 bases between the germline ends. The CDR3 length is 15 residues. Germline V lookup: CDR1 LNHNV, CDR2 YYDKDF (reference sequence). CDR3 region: CATSRDEGSNQPQHF. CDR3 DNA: TGTGCCACCAGCAGAGACGAGGGCAGCAATCAGCCCCAGCATTTT.

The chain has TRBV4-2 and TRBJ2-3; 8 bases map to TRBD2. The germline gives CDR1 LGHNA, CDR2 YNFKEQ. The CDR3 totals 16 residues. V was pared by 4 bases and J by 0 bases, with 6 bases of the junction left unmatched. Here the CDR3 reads CASSRYSGTSTDTQYF. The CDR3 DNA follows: TGTGCCAGCAGCCGGTATAGCGGGACTAGCACAGATACGCAGTATTTT.

CDR3 sequence (DNA): TGTGCCAGCAGCTCATGGGGGACTAGCGGAACCTACGAGCAGTACTTC. Its protein product is CASSSWGTSGTYEQYF. The chain combines TRBV11-1 with TRBJ2-7, with TRBD2 matching over 11 bases. J gave up 2 bases and V 4 bases, and 7 bases lay outside the gene matches. The germline gives CDR1 SGHAT, CDR2 FQDESV (reference sequence). The CDR3 consists of 16 residues.

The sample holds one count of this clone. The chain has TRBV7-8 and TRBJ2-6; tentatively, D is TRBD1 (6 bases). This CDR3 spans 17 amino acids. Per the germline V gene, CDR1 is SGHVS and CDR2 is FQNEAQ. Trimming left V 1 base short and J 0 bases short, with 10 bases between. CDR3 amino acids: CASSLDEGVSGANVLTF. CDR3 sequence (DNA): TGTGCCAGCAGCTTAGATGAGGGGGTCTCTGGGGCCAACGTCCTGACTTTC. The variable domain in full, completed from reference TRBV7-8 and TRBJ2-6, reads GAGVSQSPRYKVAKRGQDVALRCDPISGHVSLFWYQQALGQGPEFLTYFQNEAQLDKSGLPSDRFFAERPEGSVSTLKIQRTQQEDSAVYLCASSLDEGVSGANVLTFGAGSRLTVL.

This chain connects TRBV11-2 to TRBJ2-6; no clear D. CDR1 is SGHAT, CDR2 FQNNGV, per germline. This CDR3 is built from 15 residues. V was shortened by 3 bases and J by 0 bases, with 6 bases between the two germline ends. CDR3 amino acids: CASSFRISGANVLTF. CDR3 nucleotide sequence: TGTGCCAGCAGCTTCAGGATCTCTGGGGCCAACGTCCTGACTTTC. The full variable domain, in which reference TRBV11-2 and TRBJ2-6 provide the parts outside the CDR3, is EAGVAQSPRYKIIEKRQSVAFWCNPISGHATLYWYQQILGQGPKLLIQFQNNGVVDDSQLPKDRFSAERLKGVDSTLKIQPAKLEDSAVYLCASSFRISGANVLTFGAGSRLTVL.

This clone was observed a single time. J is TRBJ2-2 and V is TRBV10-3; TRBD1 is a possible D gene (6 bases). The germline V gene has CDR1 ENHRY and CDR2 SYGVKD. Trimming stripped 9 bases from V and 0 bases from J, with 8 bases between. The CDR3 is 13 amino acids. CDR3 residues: CAIWDTNTGELFF. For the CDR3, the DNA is TGTGCCATATGGGACACGAACACCGGGGAGCTGTTTTTT.

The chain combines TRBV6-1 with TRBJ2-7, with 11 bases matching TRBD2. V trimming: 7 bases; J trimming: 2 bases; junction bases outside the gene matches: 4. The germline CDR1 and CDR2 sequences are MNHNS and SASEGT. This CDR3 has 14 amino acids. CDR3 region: CASNLLAGAYEQYF. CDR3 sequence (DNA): TGTGCCAGCAATTTACTAGCGGGGGCCTACGAGCAGTACTTC.

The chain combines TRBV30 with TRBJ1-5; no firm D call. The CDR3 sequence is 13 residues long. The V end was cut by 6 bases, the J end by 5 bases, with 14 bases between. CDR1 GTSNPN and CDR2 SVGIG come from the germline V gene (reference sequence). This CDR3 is CACNAGLDQPQHF. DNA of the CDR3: TGTGCCTGCAACGCAGGTCTGGATCAGCCCCAGCATTTT.

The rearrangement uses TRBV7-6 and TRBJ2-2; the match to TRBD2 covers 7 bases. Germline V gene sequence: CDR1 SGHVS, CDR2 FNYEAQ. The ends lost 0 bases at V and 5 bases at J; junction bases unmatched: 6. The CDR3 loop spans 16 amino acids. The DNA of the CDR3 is TGTGCCAGCAGCTTAGCGGGAGGGCCGGGAACCGGGGAGCTGTTTTTT. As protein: CASSLAGGPGTGELFF.

The chain's CDR3 is CASSGAYTPNYGYTF. CDR3 coding DNA: TGTGCCAGCAGTGGGGCGTATACTCCCAACTATGGCTACACCTTC. J is TRBJ1-2 and V is TRBV28; a possible D gene is TRBD1 (5 bases). V was shortened by 5 bases and J by 2 bases, with 15 bases between the two germline ends. Per the germline V gene, CDR1 is MDHEN and CDR2 is SYDVKM. CDR3 size: 15 residues.

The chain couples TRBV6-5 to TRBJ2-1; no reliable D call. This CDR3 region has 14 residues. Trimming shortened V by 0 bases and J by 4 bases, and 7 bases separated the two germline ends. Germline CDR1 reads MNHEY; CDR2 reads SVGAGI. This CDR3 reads CASSYSSRYNEQFF. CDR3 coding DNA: TGTGCCAGCAGTTACTCGAGTCGGTACAATGAGCAGTTCTTC.

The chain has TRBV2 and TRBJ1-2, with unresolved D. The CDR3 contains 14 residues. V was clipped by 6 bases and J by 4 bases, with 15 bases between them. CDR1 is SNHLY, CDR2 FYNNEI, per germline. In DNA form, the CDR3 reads TGTGCCAGCAGCGCCACGGGTCCGGGCTATGGCTACACCTTC. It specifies CASSATGPGYGYTF.

CDR3 nucleotide sequence: TGCGCCAGCAGCTTCGGGACAGGAGGCAACGAGCAGTACTTC. It yields the protein CASSFGTGGNEQYF. The chain recombines TRBV5-1 with TRBJ2-7; TRBD1 aligns across 8 bases. This CDR3 has 14 residues. The germline V gene has CDR1 SGHRS and CDR2 YFSETQ. V gave up 2 bases and J gave up 5 bases; unmatched junction bases: 6.